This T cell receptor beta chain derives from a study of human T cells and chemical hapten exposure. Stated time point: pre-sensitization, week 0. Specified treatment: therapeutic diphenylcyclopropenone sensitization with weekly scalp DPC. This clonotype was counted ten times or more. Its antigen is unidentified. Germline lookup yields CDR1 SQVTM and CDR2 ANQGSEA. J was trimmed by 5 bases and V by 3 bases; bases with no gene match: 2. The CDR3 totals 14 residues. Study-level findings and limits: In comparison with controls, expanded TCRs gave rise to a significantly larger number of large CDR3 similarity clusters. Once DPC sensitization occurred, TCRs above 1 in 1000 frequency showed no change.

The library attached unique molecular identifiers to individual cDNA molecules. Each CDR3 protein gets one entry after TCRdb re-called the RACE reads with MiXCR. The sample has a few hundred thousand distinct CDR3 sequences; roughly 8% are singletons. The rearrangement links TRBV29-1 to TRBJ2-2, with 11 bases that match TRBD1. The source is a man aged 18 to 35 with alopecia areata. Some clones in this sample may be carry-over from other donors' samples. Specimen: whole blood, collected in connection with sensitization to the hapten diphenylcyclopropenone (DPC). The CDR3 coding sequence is TGCAGCGTTGATGGACAGGGGGCAACCGGGGAGCTGTTTTTT. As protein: CSVDGQGATGELFF.